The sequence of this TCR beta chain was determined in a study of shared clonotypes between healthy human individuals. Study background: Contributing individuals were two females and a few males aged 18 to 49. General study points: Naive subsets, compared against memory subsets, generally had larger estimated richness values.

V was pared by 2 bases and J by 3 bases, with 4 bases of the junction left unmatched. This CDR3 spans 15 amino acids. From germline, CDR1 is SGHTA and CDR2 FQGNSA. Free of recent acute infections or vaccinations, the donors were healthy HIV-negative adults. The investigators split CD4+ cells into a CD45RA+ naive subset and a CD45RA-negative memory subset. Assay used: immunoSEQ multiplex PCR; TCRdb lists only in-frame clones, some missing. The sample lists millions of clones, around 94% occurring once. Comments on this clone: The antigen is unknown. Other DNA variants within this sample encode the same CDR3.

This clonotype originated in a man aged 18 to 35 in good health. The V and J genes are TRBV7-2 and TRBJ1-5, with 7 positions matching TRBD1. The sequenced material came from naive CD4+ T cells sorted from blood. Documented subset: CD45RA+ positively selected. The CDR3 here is CASSLQGVVNQPQHF. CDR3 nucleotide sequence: TGTGCCAGCAGCTTACAGGGGGTAGTCAATCAGCCCCAGCATTTT.